This T cell receptor (beta chain) derives from a study of shared T cell receptors in the human thymus. The table came from immunoSEQ multiplex PCR; TCRdb's copy has only in-frame clones and leaves some out. The sample has over 650,000 clones, approximately 89% seen once. The CDR3 has 13 residues. V trimming: 3 bases; J trimming: 6 bases; junction bases outside the gene matches: 1. Germline-derived CDR1 and CDR2 are SNHLY and FYNNEI. These data were likewise used in another study, on human thymus T cells.

J is TRBJ1-2 and V is TRBV2; 10 bases are shared with TRBD1. The material sequenced was thymocytes. This sequence was found in a boy under two years old with a congenital heart defect. Here the CDR3 reads CASSEGQGHGYTF. The CDR3 DNA follows: TGTGCCAGCAGTGAGGGACAGGGGCATGGCTACACCTTC. Looking up the rest from reference TRBV2 and TRBJ1-2 gives the full variable domain: EPEVTQTPSHQVTQMGQEVILRCVPISNHLYFYWYRQILGQKVEFLVSFYNNEISEKSEIFDDQFSVERPDGSNFTLKIRSTKLEDSAMYFCASSEGQGHGYTFGSGTRLTVV.